The clone carrying this T cell receptor (beta chain) was seen a handful of times. Its antigen remains unidentified. The data are from a study of glioma-infiltrating T cells. Across the whole study: Glioblastomas were WHO grade IV, sampled at first diagnosis; low-grade were grade II. Dexamethasone exposure before glioma surgery was limited to six or fewer days. The study, taken as a whole, reports: A blood CDR3 motif signature was depleted in highly divergent patients.

Germline values: CDR1 SNHLY, CDR2 FYNNEI. The V and J ends lost 1 base and 5 bases respectively, with 11 bases between them. This CDR3 has 14 residues. TCR alpha and beta CDR3 regions were amplified from RNA using iRepertoire nested multiplex PCR. One entry per CDR3 protein results from TCRdb running MiXCR on the multiplex PCR reads. In the table there are 300,000 to 400,000 distinct CDR3 sequences, about two fifths of which are singletons. Sequenced sample: glioma tissue, nonneoplastic brain tissue, or PBMCs (not recorded which). J is TRBJ1-1 and V is TRBV2, with D unclear. The clonotype originates from a human donor with low-grade glioma or glioblastoma, undergoing nonglioma brain surgery, or in good health (not recorded which). The CDR3 nucleotides read TGTGCCAGCAGTGAAGTTGCGGCGGGGACTGAAGCTTTCTTT. This encodes CASSEVAAGTEAFF.